This T cell receptor beta chain was recovered during a study of cytomegalovirus exposure and HLA in healthy donors. The study's findings and limits: Previously analyzed data showed that most TCR beta V segments were productive at a frequency of about 90% or about 30%. Immune exposure was documented only through CMV serostatus. In a later analysis, TCR beta V- and J-gene trimming was associated with a missense DCLRE1C variant. In a later analysis, CMV-associated beta chains were mostly HLA-associated, it appeared.

The PCR was carried out with 60 Vbeta primers and 13 Jbeta primers. Here immunoSEQ multiplex PCR was the method, and the copy in TCRdb shows in-frame clones only, minus some. Altogether roughly 150,000 clones are present, roughly 73% being singletons, with the ten largest covering 1.5% to 2%. In regard to this clone: Antigen: not known.

The clonotype originates from a woman between 18 and 30 years old in good health and CMV-seronegative. The specimen was PBMCs.

CDR3 sequence: CASSPRQGYSYEQYF. CDR3 nucleotide sequence: TGTGCCAGCAGCCCCCGACAGGGTTACTCCTACGAGCAGTACTTC. The rearrangement uses TRBV5-6 and TRBJ2-7; 7 positions match TRBD1. The germline gives CDR1 SGHDT, CDR2 YYEEEE. The CDR3 is 15 amino acids. The ends lost 4 bases at V and 0 bases at J; junction bases unmatched: 7.